These 28 T cell receptor beta chains share one sample of origin, sequenced in a study of siplizumab effects on memory and regulatory T cells. TCRdb keeps only in-frame clones here, not all; method: immunoSEQ multiplex PCR. The sample gives some 100,000 clones, more than 85% of which show up once; roughly 2.5% is in the top ten. The sequencing input was CD4+ T cells sorted from blood. The receptors were gathered from a human donor in good health. Some clones in this sample may be carry-over from other donors' samples.

The chain uses TRBV19 and TRBJ2-7; D is unresolved. Trimming pared 6 bases from V and 2 bases from J, leaving 11 bases between. The CDR3 totals 13 residues. The germline V gene encodes CDR1 LNHDA and CDR2 SQIVND (reference sequence). The CDR3 loop reads CASSRGVAYEQYF. The CDR3 DNA sequence: TGTGCCAGTAGCCGTGGGGTGGCCTACGAGCAGTACTTC.

The J gene is TRBJ2-7, the V gene TRBV5-1; 11 bases align to TRBD2. Germline V CDR1 and CDR2: SGHRS, YFSETQ. With V trimmed by 4 bases and J by 1 base, 1 base remained unmatched. The CDR3 has 14 residues. The CDR3 DNA reads as TGCGCCAGCAGCGTAGCGGGAGGGTCCTACGAGCAGTACTTC. It translates to CASSVAGGSYEQYF.

The chain couples TRBV2 to TRBJ2-6; a weak D match, TRBD2 (5 bases). Germline loops: CDR1 SNHLY, CDR2 FYNNEI. The CDR3 runs 15 residues. Between the trimmed V and J ends, which lost 5 bases and 1 base, there was a span of 9 bases. The CDR3 reads CASSPLASGANVLTF. The CDR3 DNA follows: TGTGCCAGCAGTCCCCTAGCTTCTGGGGCCAACGTCCTGACTTTC.

CDR3 bases: TGTGCCAGCAGCTTAGAAACCGGGATCACCTACGAGCAGTACTTC. Translating gives CASSLETGITYEQYF. The chain couples TRBV11-2 to TRBJ2-7; tentatively, D is TRBD2 (5 bases). The CDR3 is 15 amino acids. V dropped 0 bases and J dropped 2 bases, with 11 bases sitting between them. Germline V gives CDR1 SGHAT, CDR2 FQNNGV.

This clone has a handful of counts. The chain has TRBV20-1 and TRBJ1-1; no definite D call. Germline-derived CDR1 and CDR2 are DFQATT and SNEGSKA (reference sequence). V shed 8 bases and J shed 1 base, with 8 bases lying between them. The CDR3 spans 11 residues. The CDR3 DNA reads TGCAGTCGGGTAGGGAACACTGAAGCTTTCTTT. Amino acids: CSRVGNTEAFF.

CDR3 DNA: TGTGCCAGCAGCATGACCAGGGGGCGAAATGAGCAGTTCTTC. It translates to CASSMTRGRNEQFF. J is TRBJ2-1 and V is TRBV27, with 8 nucleotides matching TRBD1. CDR3 length equals 14 residues. Trimming at V came to 6 bases and at J to 7 bases, leaving 8 bases not matched to a gene. Germline V gives CDR1 MNHEY, CDR2 SMNVEV (reference sequence).

This clone was counted only a few times. This chain uses TRBV11-3 with TRBJ2-7; D is undetermined. V dropped 5 bases and J dropped 8 bases, with 16 bases sitting between them. Germline V gene lookup returns CDR1 SGHNT and CDR2 YENEEA. CDR3 size: 13 residues. CDR3 DNA sequence: TGTGCCAGCAGCCAATCCGCAGGCCTTAAGCAGTACTTC. This translates into CASSQSAGLKQYF.

This chain uses TRBV5-5 with TRBJ1-5; tentative D call: TRBD1 (6 bases). CDR1 and CDR2 (germline): SGHKS, YYEKEE (reference sequence). The CDR3 length is 17 residues. V was trimmed by 3 bases and J by 0 bases, leaving 16 bases between them. In nucleotides, the CDR3 is TGTGCCAGCAGCTGGAATCTACGACAGGATAGCAATCAGCCCCAGCATTTT. Amino acid sequence: CASSWNLRQDSNQPQHF.

This sequence joins TRBV12-5 and TRBJ2-5, with 10 bases aligning to TRBD1. The V gene end was trimmed by 1 base and the J gene end by 1 base; junction bases not matched to a gene: 6. The CDR3 contains 17 residues. Germline CDR1 LGHNT, CDR2 FRNRAP. CDR3 sequence: CASGLGRTGGIQETQYF. The CDR3 DNA reads as TGTGCTAGTGGTTTGGGAAGGACAGGGGGGATCCAAGAGACCCAGTACTTC.

The V call is TRBV29-1, the J call TRBJ1-1; D uncertain. V lost 4 bases to trimming and J lost 1 base, with 7 bases between them. Germline CDR1 and CDR2: SQVTM and ANQGSEA. This CDR3 has 12 residues. Written as DNA, the CDR3 is TGCAGCGTTGTTGGCGGGAACACTGAAGCTTTCTTT. It codes for CSVVGGNTEAFF. Complete variable domain (other parts from reference TRBV29-1 and TRBJ1-1): SAVISQKPSRDICQRGTSLTIQCQVDSQVTMMFWYRQQPGQSLTLIATANQGSEATYESGFVIDKFPISRPNLTFSTLTVSNMSPEDSSIYLCSVVGGNTEAFFGQGTRLTVV.

The chain recombines TRBV5-1 with TRBJ1-1, with D hard to call. Trimming removed 4 bases at V and 4 bases at J, with 14 bases between. Germline V gene data show CDR1 as SGHRS and CDR2 as YFSETQ. The CDR3 consists of 14 residues. CDR3 nucleotides: TGCGCCAGCAGCCCCCGGGAGGGAGGCACTGAAGCTTTCTTT. Protein product: CASSPREGGTEAFF.

The rearrangement links TRBV6-5 to TRBJ2-1; possibly TRBD2 for D (5 bases). The CDR3 extends over 14 amino acids. V was clipped by 5 bases and J by 12 bases, with 20 bases between them. CDR1 and CDR2 from the germline V gene are MNHEY and SVGAGI. The CDR3: CASSPQDSLKGQFF. In DNA, the CDR3 is TGTGCCAGCAGTCCCCAGGACTCGCTGAAAGGGCAGTTCTTC.

This sequence joins TRBV18 and TRBJ2-7, with a weak D call TRBD2 (5 bases). Trimming took off 5 bases at V and 3 bases at J, with 11 bases between the two ends. The germline gives CDR1 KGHSH, CDR2 LQKENI. The CDR3 has 13 amino acids. The CDR3 bases are TGTGCCAGCTCAGAAAGCCGGGACTACGAGCAGTACTTC. This gives the protein CASSESRDYEQYF.

This clone was observed a few times. The chain joins TRBV5-4 to TRBJ2-4, with 8 bases lining up with TRBD1. The CDR3 runs 17 residues. CDR1 is SGHNT, CDR2 YYREEE, per germline (reference sequence). The V segment lost 4 bases and the J segment 8 bases; nucleotides outside the gene matches: 17. The CDR3 bases are TGTGCCAGCAGCGCCGGACAGGGTAGTGAGGTGACGGACATTCAGTACTTC. Its protein product is CASSAGQGSEVTDIQYF.

The J gene is TRBJ2-5, the V gene TRBV29-1; D may be TRBD2 (6 bases). The CDR3 runs to 15 residues. The germline V gene has CDR1 SQVTM and CDR2 ANQGSEA. V lost 7 bases and J 0 bases, leaving 18 bases between the germline ends. CDR3 loop: CSAATGTLYQETQYF. DNA of the CDR3: TGCAGCGCAGCTACGGGGACTCTTTACCAAGAGACCCAGTACTTC. Together with reference TRBV29-1 and TRBJ2-5, the CDR3 gives the full variable domain: SAVISQKPSRDICQRGTSLTIQCQVDSQVTMMFWYRQQPGQSLTLIATANQGSEATYESGFVIDKFPISRPNLTFSTLTVSNMSPEDSSIYLCSAATGTLYQETQYFGPGTRLLVL.

This chain links TRBV6-6 with TRBJ2-7; 9 bases are shared with TRBD2. This CDR3 comprises 15 residues. V dropped 7 bases and J dropped 3; count of bases not matched to a gene: 10. Germline CDR1 reads MNHNY; CDR2 reads SVGAGI (reference sequence). CDR3 nucleotides: TGTGCCAGCATCTACAAGACTAGCGGAAGCTACGAGCAGTACTTC. As protein: CASIYKTSGSYEQYF.

This rearrangement joins TRBV7-9 to TRBJ2-3; D gene ambiguous. V was clipped by 2 bases and J by 2 bases, with 8 bases between them. This CDR3 is built from 14 residues. Germline V gene sequence: CDR1 SEHNR, CDR2 FQNEAQ (reference sequence). The CDR3 sequence: CASSLSASTDTQYF. CDR3 nucleotides: TGTGCCAGCAGCTTAAGCGCTTCCACAGATACGCAGTATTTT.

The V gene is TRBV2, the J gene TRBJ2-7, with D tentatively TRBD1 (6 bases). CDR3 length: 14 residues. The V gene lost 6 bases and the J gene lost 1 base, with 13 bases spanning the gap. Per germline, CDR1 SNHLY and CDR2 FYNNEI. CDR3 amino acids: CASRDRQTSYEQYF. The CDR3 region has the DNA TGTGCCAGCAGGGACAGACAGACGTCCTACGAGCAGTACTTC.

V gene TRBV7-2 combines with J gene TRBJ1-6; D unresolved. The V end was cut by 4 bases, the J end by 8 bases, with 18 bases between. Germline V gene data show CDR1 as SGHTA and CDR2 as FQGNSA. This CDR3 has 16 amino acids. CDR3 in amino acids: CASSSIRASRHSPLHF. In nucleotides, the CDR3 is TGTGCCAGCAGCTCCATAAGGGCTTCTCGCCATTCACCCCTCCACTTT.

This sequence joins TRBV18 and TRBJ2-3, with 11 bases identical to TRBD2. Germline V lookup: CDR1 KGHSH, CDR2 LQKENI. The V and J ends lost 1 base and 1 base, in that order; junction bases with no gene match: 1. The CDR3 spans 16 residues. The CDR3 DNA is TGTGCCAGCTCACCACTACTAGCGGGAGGCACAGATACGCAGTATTTT. Translated, it gives CASSPLLAGGTDTQYF.

This chain connects TRBV7-3 to TRBJ2-3; 9 nucleotides align to TRBD1. This CDR3 has 15 residues. Germline-derived CDR1 and CDR2 are SGHTA and FQGTGA. The ends lost 5 bases at V and 3 bases at J; junction bases unmatched: 6. The CDR3 sequence is CASSRGGQGTDTQYF. The CDR3 coding sequence is TGTGCCAGCAGCAGGGGGGGACAGGGTACAGATACGCAGTATTTT.

The chain uses TRBV18 and TRBJ1-5; a possible D gene is TRBD1 (5 bases). Trimming took 3 bases from V and 1 from J, leaving 7 bases between them. The CDR3 contains 14 residues. Germline-derived CDR1 and CDR2 are KGHSH and LQKENI. CDR3 region: CASSPKGSNQPQHF. DNA of the CDR3: TGTGCCAGCTCACCTAAGGGGAGCAATCAGCCCCAGCATTTT.

V and J are TRBV11-3 and TRBJ2-3; a weak D match, TRBD2 (6 bases). Germline assignment: CDR1 SGHNT and CDR2 YENEEA. CDR3 length equals 15 residues. Trimming shortened V by 5 bases and J by 2 bases, and 14 bases separated the two germline ends. CDR3 sequence reads: CASSPRAGLTDTQYF. The CDR3, as DNA: TGTGCCAGCAGCCCACGGGCGGGGCTCACAGATACGCAGTATTTT.

For the CDR3, the DNA is TGTGCCACCAGCAGAGATCTCGCCTTAGAGACCCAGTACTTC. Translating it yields CATSRDLALETQYF. The gene calls are TRBV15 and TRBJ2-5; D is uncertain. Trimming shortened V by 0 bases and J by 4 bases, and 9 bases separated the two germline ends. Germline CDR1 is LNHNV and CDR2 is YYDKDF (reference sequence). The CDR3 length is 14 residues.

The V gene is TRBV7-8, the J gene TRBJ2-1; 9 bases fit TRBD1. Unmatched junction bases numbered 6, after V lost 4 bases and J lost 5 bases. Looked up from germline, CDR1 is SGHVS and CDR2 is FQNEAQ. This CDR3 is built from 15 residues. The CDR3 nucleotides are TGTGCCAGCAGCTACCGGGACAGGGTCCACAATGAGCAGTTCTTC. Amino acid sequence: CASSYRDRVHNEQFF.

This chain links TRBV10-3 with TRBJ2-5, with TRBD2 matching 15 bases. J lost 4 bases, V lost 2 bases, and 2 bases had no gene match. The CDR3 is made up of 16 amino acids. The germline gives CDR1 ENHRY, CDR2 SYGVKD. CDR3 region: CAISEGTSGRTETQYF. The CDR3 bases are TGTGCCATCAGTGAGGGGACTAGCGGGAGGACAGAGACCCAGTACTTC.

The V and J genes are TRBV11-2 and TRBJ1-3, with TRBD1 matching 7 bases. V shed 5 bases, J shed 2 bases, and the junction held 9 bases outside the gene matches. The CDR3 runs 16 residues. Germline CDR1 SGHAT, CDR2 FQNNGV. DNA for the CDR3: TGTGCCAGCAGCACCTCGACAGGGCTTGCTGGAAACACCATATATTTT. It translates to CASSTSTGLAGNTIYF.

The chain carries TRBV19 and TRBJ2-2; 7 positions agree with TRBD2. In germline, CDR1 is LNHDA, CDR2 SQIVND (reference sequence). The CDR3 extends over 17 amino acids. V lost 3 bases, J lost 1 base, and 8 bases stayed unmatched. CDR3 coding DNA: TGTGCCAGTAGTATTACGACCGCTAGCGGGAACACCGGGGAGCTGTTTTTT. It specifies CASSITTASGNTGELFF.